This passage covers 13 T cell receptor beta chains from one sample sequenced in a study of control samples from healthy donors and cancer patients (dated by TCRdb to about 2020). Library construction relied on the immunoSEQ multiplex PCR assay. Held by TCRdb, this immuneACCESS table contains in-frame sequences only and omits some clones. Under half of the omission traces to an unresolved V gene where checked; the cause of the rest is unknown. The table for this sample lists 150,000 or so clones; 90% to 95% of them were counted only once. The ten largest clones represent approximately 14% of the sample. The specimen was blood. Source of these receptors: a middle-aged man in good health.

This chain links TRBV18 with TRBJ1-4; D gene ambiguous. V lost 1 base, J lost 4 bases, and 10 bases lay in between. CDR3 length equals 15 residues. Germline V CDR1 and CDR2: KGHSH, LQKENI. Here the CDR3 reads CASSPQSGLNEKLFF. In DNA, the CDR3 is TGTGCCAGCTCACCACAGTCAGGACTTAATGAAAAACTGTTTTTT.

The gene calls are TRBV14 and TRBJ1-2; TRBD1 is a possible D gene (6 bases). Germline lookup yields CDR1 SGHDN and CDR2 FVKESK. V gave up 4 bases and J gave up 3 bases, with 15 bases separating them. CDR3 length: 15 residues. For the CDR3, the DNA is TGTGCCAGCAGCCCCGCCGGGACACGATACTATGGCTACACCTTC. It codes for CASSPAGTRYYGYTF.

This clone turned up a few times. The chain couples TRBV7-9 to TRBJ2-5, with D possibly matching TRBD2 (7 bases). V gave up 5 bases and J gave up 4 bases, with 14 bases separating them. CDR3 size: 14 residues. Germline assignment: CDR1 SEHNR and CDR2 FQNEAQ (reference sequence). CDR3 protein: CASSPRGGGETQYF. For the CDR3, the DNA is TGTGCCAGCAGCCCCCGAGGGGGGGGAGAGACCCAGTACTTC.

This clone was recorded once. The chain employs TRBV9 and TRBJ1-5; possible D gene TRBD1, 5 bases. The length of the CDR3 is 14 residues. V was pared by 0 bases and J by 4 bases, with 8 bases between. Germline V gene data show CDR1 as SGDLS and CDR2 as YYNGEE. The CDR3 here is CASSVGSGNQPQHF. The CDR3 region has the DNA TGTGCCAGCAGCGTAGGGTCAGGGAATCAGCCCCAGCATTTT. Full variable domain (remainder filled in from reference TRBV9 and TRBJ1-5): DSGVTQTPKHLITATGQRVTLRCSPRSGDLSVYWYQQSLDQGLQFLIQYYNGEERAKGNILERFSAQQFPDLHSELNLSSLELGDSALYFCASSVGSGNQPQHFGDGTRLSIL.

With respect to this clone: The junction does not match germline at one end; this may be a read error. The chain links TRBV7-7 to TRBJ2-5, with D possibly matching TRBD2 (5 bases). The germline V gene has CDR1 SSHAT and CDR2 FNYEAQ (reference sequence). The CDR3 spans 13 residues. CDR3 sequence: CASSLRVSKTQYF. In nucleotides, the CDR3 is TGTGCTAGCAGCTTGAGGGTCTCAAAGACCCAGTACTTC. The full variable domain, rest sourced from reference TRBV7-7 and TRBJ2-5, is GAGVSQSPRYKVTKRGQDVTLRCDPISSHATLYWYQQALGQGPEFLTYFNYEAQPDKSGLPSDRFSAERPEGSISTLTIQRTEQRDSAMYRCASSLRVSKTQYFGPGTRLLVL.

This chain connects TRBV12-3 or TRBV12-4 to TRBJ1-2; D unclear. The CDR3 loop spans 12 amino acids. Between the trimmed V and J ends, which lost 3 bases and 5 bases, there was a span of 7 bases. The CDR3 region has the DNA TGTGCCAGCAGTTTGCAGGTTTATGGCTACACCTTC. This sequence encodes CASSLQVYGYTF.

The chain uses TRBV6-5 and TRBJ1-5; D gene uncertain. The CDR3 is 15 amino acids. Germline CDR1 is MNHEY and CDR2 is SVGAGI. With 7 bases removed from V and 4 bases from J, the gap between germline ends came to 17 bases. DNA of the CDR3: TGTGCCAGCACTCCCGAGAGGATTGGTAATCAGCCCCAGCATTTT. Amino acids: CASTPERIGNQPQHF.

CDR3 loop: CASSSLRQNIQYF. CDR3 nucleotides: TGTGCCAGCAGCTCCCTAAGACAAAACATTCAGTACTTC. V and J are TRBV7-3 and TRBJ2-4; no firm D call. The CDR3 runs to 13 residues. V was cut by 4 bases and J by 5 bases, with 9 bases left in between. The germline V gene encodes CDR1 SGHTA and CDR2 FQGTGA.

The CDR3 loop is CASSYRGYGYTF. The CDR3 region has the DNA TGTGCCAGCAGTTACCGGGGATATGGCTACACCTTC. The chain carries TRBV6-5 and TRBJ1-2; D call uncertain. The CDR3 totals 12 residues. Germline V lookup: CDR1 MNHEY, CDR2 SVGAGI. Between the trimmed V and J ends, which lost 2 bases and 5 bases, there was a span of 6 bases.

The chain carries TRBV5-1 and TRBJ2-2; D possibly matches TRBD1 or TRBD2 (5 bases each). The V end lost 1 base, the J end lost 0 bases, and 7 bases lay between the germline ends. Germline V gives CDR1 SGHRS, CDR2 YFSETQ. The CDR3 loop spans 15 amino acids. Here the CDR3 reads CASSLKGPNTGELFF. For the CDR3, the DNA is TGCGCCAGCAGCTTGAAGGGACCGAACACCGGGGAGCTGTTTTTT.

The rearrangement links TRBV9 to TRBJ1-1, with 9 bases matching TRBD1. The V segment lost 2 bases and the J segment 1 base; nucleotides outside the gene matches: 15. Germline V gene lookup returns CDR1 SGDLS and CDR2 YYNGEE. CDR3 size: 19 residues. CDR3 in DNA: TGTGCCAGCAGCGTGAACCCTAGACAGGGGGTGCTAGGGAACACTGAAGCTTTCTTT. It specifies CASSVNPRQGVLGNTEAFF.

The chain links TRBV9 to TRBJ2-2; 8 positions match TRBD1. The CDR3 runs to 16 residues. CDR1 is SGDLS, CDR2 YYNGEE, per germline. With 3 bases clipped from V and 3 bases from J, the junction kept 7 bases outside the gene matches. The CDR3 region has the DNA TGTGCCAGCAGCGGGACAGGGAAGGGGGACACCGGGGAGCTGTTTTTT. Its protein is CASSGTGKGDTGELFF. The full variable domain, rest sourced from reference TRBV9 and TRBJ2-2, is DSGVTQTPKHLITATGQRVTLRCSPRSGDLSVYWYQQSLDQGLQFLIQYYNGEERAKGNILERFSAQQFPDLHSELNLSSLELGDSALYFCASSGTGKGDTGELFFGEGSRLTVL.

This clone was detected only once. The chain's CDR3 is CASTRTPLGEKLFF. CDR3 DNA: TGTGCCAGCACTAGAACACCGCTCGGTGAAAAACTGTTTTTT. This chain uses TRBV6-5 with TRBJ1-4; D not certain. Trimming took off 7 bases at V and 7 bases at J, with 16 bases between the two ends. The CDR3 covers 14 residues. CDR1 is MNHEY, CDR2 SVGAGI, per germline.